These 28 T cell receptor beta chains were all obtained from the same sample, sequenced in a study of blood T cell repertoires in COVID-19. Only in-frame clones appear in the TCRdb table, and some are missing; sequencing was by immunoSEQ multiplex PCR. The sample lists 95,000 or so clones, 70% to 85% occurring once. The sequenced sample was peripheral blood. The receptor set was obtained from a human donor in a cohort sampled during active COVID-19.

This chain uses TRBV7-6 with TRBJ2-1; 9 nucleotides match TRBD2. CDR3 length equals 19 residues. J gave up 3 bases and V 1 base, and 13 bases lay outside the gene matches. Germline CDR1 reads SGHVS; CDR2 reads FNYEAQ. The CDR3 DNA reads as TGTGCCAGCAGCTTAGGCGAGGATGTAGCGGGAGTAGTCTACAATGAGCAGTTCTTC. The encoded protein is CASSLGEDVAGVVYNEQFF.

The V and J genes are TRBV15 and TRBJ1-5, with D possibly being TRBD1 (5 bases). V lost 4 bases and J 5 bases, leaving 15 bases between the germline ends. This CDR3 is built from 15 residues. Germline loops: CDR1 LNHNV, CDR2 YYDKDF (reference sequence). CDR3 protein: CATSKGAGPYQPQHF. The CDR3 nucleotides read TGTGCCACCAGCAAAGGAGCAGGGCCGTATCAGCCCCAGCATTTT. The whole variable domain, filled in from reference TRBV15 and TRBJ1-5, reads DAMVIQNPRYQVTQFGKPVTLSCSQTLNHNVMYWYQQKSSQAPKLLFHYYDKDFNNEADTPDNFQSRRPNTSFCFLDIRSPGLGDTAMYLCATSKGAGPYQPQHFGDGTRLSIL.

The rearrangement uses TRBV6-6 and TRBJ2-2; unclear D gene. Trimming stripped 6 bases from V and 5 bases from J, with 13 bases between. The germline CDR1 and CDR2 sequences are MNHNY and SVGAGI (reference sequence). The CDR3 covers 14 residues. CDR3 amino acids: CASSLRTVTGELFF. CDR3 nucleotides: TGTGCCAGCAGCCTTCGCACAGTAACCGGGGAGCTGTTTTTT.

Concerning this clone: Other DNA sequences in the same sample also yield this CDR3. The DNA of the CDR3 is TGTGCCAGCAGCCGGACAGGGGGGGGAACTGAAGCTTTCTTT. Encoded protein: CASSRTGGGTEAFF. The chain is built from TRBV6-5 and TRBJ1-1; 10 bases are a match to TRBD1. There are 14 residues in the CDR3. V lost 6 bases, J lost 5 bases, and 6 bases stayed unmatched. The germline gives CDR1 MNHEY, CDR2 SVGAGI.

The V gene is TRBV19, the J gene TRBJ2-5; 11 bases line up with TRBD2. V was clipped by 2 bases and J by 2 bases; unmatched bases: 16. Germline values: CDR1 LNHDA, CDR2 SQIVND (reference sequence). The CDR3 covers 20 residues. CDR3 coding DNA: TGTGCCAGTAGTATATACCCCAATCCGGGACTAGCGGAACCACAAGAGACCCAGTACTTC. It specifies CASSIYPNPGLAEPQETQYF.

This clone was seen only a few times. The rearrangement joins TRBV28 to TRBJ2-3; 9 bases are a match to TRBD1. CDR3 length equals 16 residues. CDR1 is MDHEN and CDR2 is SYDVKM in the germline V gene. The junction had 14 bases not matched to a gene; V was cut back by 7 bases and J by 6 bases. CDR3 DNA sequence: TGTGCCAGCACGACTACGTCAGGGACAGGGATCGATACGCAGTATTTT. Its protein product is CASTTTSGTGIDTQYF.

The genes are TRBV2 and TRBJ2-2; possible D gene TRBD1, 6 bases. The CDR3 consists of 14 residues. CDR1 is SNHLY and CDR2 is FYNNEI in the germline V gene. V gave up 6 bases and J gave up 2 bases, with 10 bases separating them. Written as DNA, the CDR3 is TGTGCCAGCAGGAGGGGGACAAACACCGGGGAGCTGTTTTTT. This encodes CASRRGTNTGELFF.

The chain carries TRBV11-2 and TRBJ2-7; 8 bases map to TRBD1. V lost 1 base, J lost 3 bases, and 11 bases stayed unmatched. The germline V gene has CDR1 SGHAT and CDR2 FQNNGV. The CDR3 runs to 17 residues. CDR3 sequence: CASSLAPGQAHYYEQYF. The CDR3 DNA is TGTGCCAGCAGCTTAGCGCCGGGACAGGCACATTACTACGAGCAGTACTTC.

V is TRBV3-1 (or the pseudogene TRBV3-2) and J is TRBJ2-1, with TRBD2 matching over 12 bases. Germline lookup yields CDR1 LGHDT and CDR2 YNNKEL (reference sequence). The CDR3 has 17 residues. J was trimmed by 7 bases and V by 4 bases; bases with no gene match: 11. The CDR3 nucleotides are TGTGCCAGCAGCCCGCGGACTAGCGGGACGTTGGGGAATGAGCAGTTCTTC. Amino acid sequence: CASSPRTSGTLGNEQFF.

This rearrangement joins TRBV9 to TRBJ1-1; D not resolved. The germline V gene has CDR1 SGDLS and CDR2 YYNGEE. The CDR3 is 15 residues long. Between the trimmed V and J ends, which lost 0 bases and 0 bases, there was a span of 9 bases. CDR3 nucleotides: TGTGCCAGCAGCGTAGACTCGAAGATGAACACTGAAGCTTTCTTT. Translated: CASSVDSKMNTEAFF.

The rearrangement uses TRBV11-2 and TRBJ2-1, with 7 bases fitting TRBD2. CDR3 length equals 16 residues. Trimming cost V 0 bases and J 0 bases; bases outside gene matches: 2. Germline CDR1 and CDR2: SGHAT and FQNNGV. CDR3: CASSLDGGSSYNEQFF. The CDR3 region has the DNA TGTGCCAGCAGCTTAGATGGCGGGAGCTCCTACAATGAGCAGTTCTTC.

The chain couples TRBV5-1 to TRBJ1-1; D call uncertain. V lost 4 bases and J 2 bases, leaving 12 bases between the germline ends. Germline CDR1 and CDR2: SGHRS and YFSETQ. The CDR3 totals 14 residues. CDR3 residues: CASSLSTINTEAFF. CDR3 DNA sequence: TGCGCCAGCAGCCTAAGTACCATCAACACTGAAGCTTTCTTT.

Written as DNA, the CDR3 is TGTGCCAGCAGTCAGGATTACTATGGCTACACCTTC. Translating it yields CASSQDYYGYTF. This chain joins TRBV7-2 and TRBJ1-2, with unresolved D. This CDR3 region has 12 residues. With 6 bases removed from V and 3 bases from J, the gap between germline ends came to 8 bases. CDR1 SGHTA and CDR2 FQGNSA come from the germline V gene.

The gene calls are TRBV19 and TRBJ2-3; possibly TRBD2 for D (5 bases). With 8 bases removed from V and 1 base from J, the gap between germline ends came to 25 bases. Germline V gives CDR1 LNHDA, CDR2 SQIVND (reference sequence). The CDR3 extends over 18 amino acids. The CDR3 nucleotides read TGTGCCAGTCGTGTGGAATACTCGTCCCACGGGGGCACAGATACGCAGTATTTT. Its translation is CASRVEYSSHGGTDTQYF.

The chain has TRBV19 and TRBJ1-6; 7 positions agree with TRBD1. The CDR3 consists of 18 residues. With 10 bases clipped from V and 7 bases from J, the junction kept 22 bases outside the gene matches. CDR1 is LNHDA and CDR2 is SQIVND in the germline V gene (reference sequence). The CDR3 protein is CATSSALITGTENSPLHF. In DNA, the CDR3 is TGTGCCACCAGTAGTGCCCTAATTACCGGGACAGAAAATTCACCCCTCCACTTT.

The chain has TRBV4-1 and TRBJ1-6, with D perhaps TRBD1 (6 bases). This CDR3 has 16 residues. The V end was cut by 0 bases, the J end by 7 bases, with 13 bases between. CDR1 is MGHRA, CDR2 YSYEKL, per germline. DNA of the CDR3: TGCGCCAGCAGCCAAGAGGGGCAGGGGTTAAATTCACCCCTCCACTTT. It specifies CASSQEGQGLNSPLHF.

In this sample, this clone turned up once. The chain couples TRBV19 to TRBJ2-1; 13 bases fit TRBD2. The CDR3 length is 15 residues. CDR1 and CDR2 from the germline V gene are LNHDA and SQIVND (reference sequence). The V segment lost 6 bases and the J segment 9 bases; nucleotides outside the gene matches: 8. The CDR3 sequence is CASSATSGRVSEQFF. The CDR3 DNA reads as TGTGCCAGTAGCGCTACTAGCGGGAGGGTGTCTGAGCAGTTCTTC.

V and J are TRBV14 and TRBJ2-1, with TRBD2 as a possible D gene (5 bases). The V end lost 1 base, the J end lost 0 bases, and 13 bases lay between the germline ends. This CDR3 comprises 17 residues. Germline CDR1 reads SGHDN; CDR2 reads FVKESK. The CDR3 spells CASSQGGASLSYNEQFF. CDR3 DNA: TGTGCCAGCAGCCAAGGGGGAGCGAGCCTCTCCTACAATGAGCAGTTCTTC.

This chain joins TRBV7-8 and TRBJ1-4, with a tentative D call TRBD1 (6 bases). Germline values: CDR1 SGHVS, CDR2 FQNEAQ. The CDR3 consists of 17 residues. V was trimmed by 1 base and J by 0 bases, leaving 12 bases between them. CDR3 nucleotide sequence: TGTGCCAGCAGCTTAGATACAGGGTTTGCAACTAATGAAAAACTGTTTTTT. It yields the protein CASSLDTGFATNEKLFF.

This clone has more than one count but fewer than ten. The chain carries TRBV28 and TRBJ1-5; D call uncertain. The CDR3 sequence is 15 residues long. Trimming pared 3 bases from V and 2 bases from J, leaving 11 bases between. CDR1 and CDR2 from the germline V gene are MDHEN and SYDVKM. The DNA for the CDR3 is TGTGCCAGCAGTTTGGAGGGCGGACGCAATCAGCCCCAGCATTTT. Translated, it gives CASSLEGGRNQPQHF.

J is TRBJ2-5 and V is TRBV6-2 or TRBV6-3; 9 positions match TRBD2. Trimming cost V 2 bases and J 5 bases; bases outside gene matches: 12. This CDR3 has 17 residues. Germline V gene data show CDR1 as MNHEY and CDR2 as SVGEGT. The CDR3 loop reads CASSYGLLAGRGETQYF. CDR3 nucleotides: TGTGCCAGCAGTTACGGCCTCCTAGCGGGGAGAGGGGAGACCCAGTACTTC.

The chain couples TRBV29-1 to TRBJ2-7; 11 bases fit TRBD2. Trimming removed 6 bases from V and 1 base from J; junction bases left unmatched: 5. The germline CDR1 and CDR2 sequences are SQVTM and ANQGSEA. This CDR3 has 14 amino acids. CDR3 bases: TGCAGCGTCCTAACTAGCGGGGGTTCCTACGAGCAGTACTTC. Its translation is CSVLTSGGSYEQYF.

This sequence joins TRBV10-2 and TRBJ2-5; TRBD2 might be the D (7 bases). Between the trimmed V and J ends, which lost 3 bases and 5 bases, there was a span of 25 bases. Germline V CDR1 and CDR2: WSHSY, SAAADI. This CDR3 is 18 amino acids long. CDR3 loop: CASSDPSGEGGPRETQYF. For the CDR3, the DNA is TGCGCCAGCAGTGATCCCAGCGGGGAGGGGGGGCCACGGGAGACCCAGTACTTC.

J is TRBJ1-5 and V is TRBV7-6; 7 nucleotides agree with TRBD1. Germline CDR1 reads SGHVS; CDR2 reads FNYEAQ. V shed 5 bases and J 1 base; nucleotides not matched to a gene: 11. This CDR3 is built from 17 residues. CDR3 residues: CASSPKPGTESNQPQHF. DNA for the CDR3: TGTGCCAGCAGCCCAAAACCCGGGACAGAGAGCAATCAGCCCCAGCATTTT.

V usage is TRBV5-1 and J usage is TRBJ2-1; 8 bases align to TRBD2. V lost 0 bases, J lost 6 bases, and 5 bases stayed unmatched. The CDR3 loop spans 15 amino acids. Per germline, CDR1 SGHRS and CDR2 YFSETQ. The CDR3 DNA follows: TGCGCCAGCAGCTTGGGCGGGGGGCCGGTCAATGAGCAGTTCTTC. Residues: CASSLGGGPVNEQFF. The variable domain in full, with the rest retrieved from reference TRBV5-1 and TRBJ2-1, is KAGVTQTPRYLIKTRGQQVTLSCSPISGHRSVSWYQQTPGQGLQFLFEYFSETQRNKGNFPGRFSGRQFSNSRSEMNVSTLELGDSALYLCASSLGGGPVNEQFFGPGTRLTVL.

The chain employs TRBV12-3 or TRBV12-4 and TRBJ1-4; D unresolved. The ends were cut back, 7 bases at V and 8 bases at J, with 14 bases in the middle. The CDR3 totals 13 residues. CDR3 coding DNA: TGTGCCAGCACCCCGCTCCCGGGGGAAAAACTGTTTTTT. It yields the protein CASTPLPGEKLFF.

The V and J genes are TRBV28 and TRBJ2-1; 7 bases match TRBD2. This CDR3 is 15 amino acids long. The trim removed 3 bases at V and 3 bases at J, leaving 5 bases unmatched. Germline CDR1 reads MDHEN; CDR2 reads SYDVKM. CDR3 residues: CASSFRGELYNEQFF. DNA of the CDR3: TGTGCCAGCAGTTTTCGGGGGGAGCTCTACAATGAGCAGTTCTTC.

The chain employs TRBV6-5 and TRBJ1-5, with a tentative D call TRBD1 (6 bases). Germline CDR1 MNHEY, CDR2 SVGAGI. V dropped 7 bases and J dropped 0 bases, with 7 bases sitting between them. This CDR3 comprises 13 residues. The CDR3 DNA reads TGTGCCAGCAAGACAGGTAGCAATCAGCCCCAGCATTTT. Protein sequence: CASKTGSNQPQHF.